This paragraph covers one T cell receptor (beta chain) sequence. Its antigen specificity is not known. No base quality values were provided; no much bigger clone lies one nucleotide off. The data were obtained in a study of OX40 agonist ivuxolimab in advanced cancers. Study-level background: Ivuxolimab, which targeted the costimulatory receptor OX40 (CD134), was an agonistic, fully human IgG2 monoclonal antibody. Intravenous ivuxolimab was administered to patients every 2 weeks at six dose levels: 0.01, 0.1, 0.3, 1.5, 3 and 10 mg/kg. Among the 52 dose-escalation patients, roughly 20 had hepatocellular carcinoma, around 15 melanoma, 9 renal cell carcinoma and 9 head and neck cancer. A male proportion of around 81% and a mean age of roughly 58 years, ranging from roughly 23 to 90, were recorded for the dose-escalation cohort. Patients were allowed to have had prior anti-PD-1, anti-PD-L1 or anti-CTLA-4 therapy, and around two fifths of the dose-escalation patients had been treated with checkpoint inhibitors. Partial responses occurred in three dose-escalation patients, of whom one had hepatocellular carcinoma and two had cutaneous melanoma. Peripheral TCRbeta sequencing aimed to test whether ivuxolimab altered TCR sequence diversity and caused clonal T-cell expansion. The paper covers the monotherapy dose-escalation part of the phase I ivuxolimab trial, which included N ≈ 52 patients. What the authors observed across the whole study: After ivuxolimab, CD8+ T cells had more expanded clones than CD4+ T cells on average. Clonal expansion of both CD4+ and CD8+ blood T cells was observed from baseline to week 6 at doses 0.1 to 3.0 mg/kg. Low levels of normalized T-cell clonal expansion were also shown by some nonresponding patients. In the 0.1-3.0 mg/kg groups, partial responders were among the patients with the lowest normalized peripheral clonal expansion, particularly in CD8+ T cells. The antigen specificity of the clonally expanded peripheral T cells was not determined.

Between the V and J ends, shortened by 2 bases and 0 bases respectively, the junction contains 12 bases. CDR1 and CDR2 are read off the germline V gene (reference sequence) as SGHNT and YYREEE. Counted from cysteine to phenylalanine, this CDR3 has 16 amino acids. Solely the CDR3 DNA is kept, with 48 bases framed from the first base. The trial excluded patients who had a history of autoimmune disease or were on systemic immunosuppression. Peripheral blood for TCR sequencing was drawn from every dose cohort at baseline, at cycle 4 day 1 and at cycle 7 day 1. The samples were drawn from a first-in-human, open-label, multicenter phase I dose-escalation trial of ivuxolimab. The trial enrolled adults with locally advanced or metastatic head and neck squamous cell, hepatocellular, melanoma or renal cell carcinoma. Before TCR sequencing, CD4+ T cells and CD8+ T cells from peripheral blood were sorted into separate populations.

Genomic DNA was isolated from the sorted cells so that the TCRbeta CDR3 region could be sequenced. TCRbeta CDR3 regions were sequenced using the immunoSEQ Assay. TCRdb mirrors the immuneACCESS table, restricted to in-frame sequences. Some clones are absent from its copies; in checked studies, under half trace to an unresolved V gene, and the reason for the others is unknown. This sample lists around 140,000 clones; approximately 90% were detected once. The top ten clones comprise approximately 1% of the sample. The rearranged segments are TRBV5-4 and TRBJ2-1; the D element might be TRBD1 or TRBD2, as each aligns at 7 bases. The clonotype was recovered from an adult with an advanced solid tumor such as melanoma, head and neck, liver or kidney cancer. This specimen was CD4+ or CD8+ T cells sorted from blood, taken in a trial of the OX40 agonist ivuxolimab. The DNA sequence reads TGTGCCAGCAGCTTCAAGCGGGACAGCTCCTACAATGAGCAGTTCTTC. It encodes CASSFKRDSSYNEQFF.